The T cell receptor beta chain described here comes from a study of T-cell memory formation after mild COVID-19. Turning to the study itself: The two donors had largely donor-specific TCR clusters. Study outcomes and limitations: Memory sampled before infection contained some responding clones, suggesting cross-reactive memory joined.

TCRdb recomputed calls from the 5' RACE reads with MiXCR, one row per CDR3 protein. This sample has more than 55,000 distinct CDR3 sequences, with 8% to 9.5% found just once. As to this clonotype: Its antigen is currently unknown.

After removal of 1 base from V and 12 bases from J, the junction contained 5 bases not matched to a gene. CDR1 is SGHTA, CDR2 FQGNSA, per germline. The CDR3 spans 13 residues. What was sequenced was PBMCs or a T cell subset sorted from them (not recorded which). The receptor was derived from a man aged 18 to 35 who had mild COVID-19 (a few samples of this study predate the infection). Cell type and time point are not known. The chain is built from TRBV7-2 and TRBJ2-1; TRBD2 agrees at 8 bases. CDR3 residues: CASSLGREGWQFF. CDR3 bases: TGTGCCAGCAGCTTAGGACGGGAGGGCTGGCAGTTCTTC.